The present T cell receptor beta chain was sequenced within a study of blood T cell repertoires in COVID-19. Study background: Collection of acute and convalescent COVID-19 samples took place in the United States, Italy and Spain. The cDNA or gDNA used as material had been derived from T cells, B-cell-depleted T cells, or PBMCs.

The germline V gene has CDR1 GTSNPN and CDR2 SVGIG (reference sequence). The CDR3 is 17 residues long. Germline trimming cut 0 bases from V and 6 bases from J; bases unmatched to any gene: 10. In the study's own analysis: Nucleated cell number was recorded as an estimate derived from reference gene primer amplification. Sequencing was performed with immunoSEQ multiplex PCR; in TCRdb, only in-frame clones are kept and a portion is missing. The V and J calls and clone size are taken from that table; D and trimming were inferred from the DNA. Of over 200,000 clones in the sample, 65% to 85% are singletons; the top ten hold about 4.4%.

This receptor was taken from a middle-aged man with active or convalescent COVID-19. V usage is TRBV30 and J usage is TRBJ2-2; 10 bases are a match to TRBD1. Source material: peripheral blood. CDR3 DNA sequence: TGTGCCTGGAGTGTAGGTAGTAGGGGACAGGGGCCCGGGGAGCTGTTTTTT. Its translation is CAWSVGSRGQGPGELFF.